The clone carrying this T cell receptor beta chain showed up many times. Its antigen is not identified. TCRdb independently ran MiXCR on the 5' RACE reads; one entry per CDR3 protein. This sample carries 200,000 or so distinct CDR3 sequences, over 9% of them seen once, and the ten largest clones take roughly 4%. This sample is drawn from a study of T-cell memory formation after mild COVID-19. In the study overall: For the most part, TCR clusters were specific to one donor. Findings and caveats of the study: That cross-reactive memory joined was suggested by some responding clones appearing in pre-infection memory. Clones contracting day 15 to 85 were balanced CD4/CD8; later expanders leaned CD4+. Of the contracting clones, CD4+ ones lay mainly in CM and EM, and CD8+ ones in EMRA.

The length of the CDR3 is 17 residues. Germline trimming cut 0 bases from V and 9 bases from J; bases unmatched to any gene: 13. Germline V gives CDR1 SGHRS, CDR2 YFSETQ. The chain employs TRBV5-1 and TRBJ2-1; 9 nucleotides line up with TRBD2. This receptor was identified in a man younger than 30 who had mild COVID-19 (a few samples of this study predate the infection). Cell type and time point are not known. Sample: PBMCs or a T cell subset sorted from them (not recorded which). The CDR3 is CASSLARRGGREGEQFF. CDR3 nucleotides: TGCGCCAGCAGCTTGGCCCGGCGGGGGGGGCGTGAGGGTGAGCAGTTCTTC.